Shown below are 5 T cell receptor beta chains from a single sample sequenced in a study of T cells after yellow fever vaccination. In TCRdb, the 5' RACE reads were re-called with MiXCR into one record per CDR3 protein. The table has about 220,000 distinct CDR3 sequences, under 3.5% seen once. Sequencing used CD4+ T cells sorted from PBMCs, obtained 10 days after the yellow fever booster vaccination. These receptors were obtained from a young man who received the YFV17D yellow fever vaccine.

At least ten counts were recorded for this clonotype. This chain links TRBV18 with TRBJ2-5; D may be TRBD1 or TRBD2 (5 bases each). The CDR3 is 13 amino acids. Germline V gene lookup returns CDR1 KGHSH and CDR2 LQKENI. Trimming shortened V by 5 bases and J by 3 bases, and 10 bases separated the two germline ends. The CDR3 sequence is CASSSRGEETQYF. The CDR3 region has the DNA TGTGCCAGCTCATCCCGGGGCGAAGAGACCCAGTACTTC. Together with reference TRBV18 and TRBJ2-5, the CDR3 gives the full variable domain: NAGVMQNPRHLVRRRGQEARLRCSPMKGHSHVYWYRQLPEEGLKFMVYLQKENIIDESGMPKERFSAEFPKEGPSILRIQQVVRGDSAAYFCASSSRGEETQYFGPGTRLLVL.

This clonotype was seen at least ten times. Here the CDR3 reads CASSFRGRGFSEAFF. CDR3 DNA: TGTGCCAGCAGCTTTCGAGGGAGGGGCTTTTCTGAAGCTTTCTTT. The rearrangement uses TRBV7-2 and TRBJ1-1, with a tentative D call TRBD1 (5 bases). The CDR3 spans 15 residues. Germline V lookup: CDR1 SGHTA, CDR2 FQGNSA. V was trimmed by 3 bases and J by 6 bases, leaving 17 bases between them.

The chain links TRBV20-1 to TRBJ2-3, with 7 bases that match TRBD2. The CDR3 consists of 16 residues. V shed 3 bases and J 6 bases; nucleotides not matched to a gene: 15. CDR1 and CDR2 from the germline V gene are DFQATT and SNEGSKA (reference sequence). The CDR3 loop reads CSASPRAGRRYDTQYF. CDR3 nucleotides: TGCAGTGCTAGTCCCAGGGCCGGGAGGCGTTACGATACGCAGTATTTT.

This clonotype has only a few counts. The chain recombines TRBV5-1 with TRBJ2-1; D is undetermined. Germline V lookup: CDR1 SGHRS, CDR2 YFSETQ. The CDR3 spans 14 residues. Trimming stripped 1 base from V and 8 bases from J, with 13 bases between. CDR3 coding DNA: TGCGCCAGCAGCTTGATTTCCGGTAGCCATGAGCAGTTCTTC. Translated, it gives CASSLISGSHEQFF.

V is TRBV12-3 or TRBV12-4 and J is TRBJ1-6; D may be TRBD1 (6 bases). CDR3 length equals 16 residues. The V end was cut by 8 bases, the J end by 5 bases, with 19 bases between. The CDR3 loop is CASFSTGTWNNSPLHF. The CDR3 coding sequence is TGTGCCAGCTTTTCCACCGGGACATGGAATAATTCACCCCTCCACTTT.